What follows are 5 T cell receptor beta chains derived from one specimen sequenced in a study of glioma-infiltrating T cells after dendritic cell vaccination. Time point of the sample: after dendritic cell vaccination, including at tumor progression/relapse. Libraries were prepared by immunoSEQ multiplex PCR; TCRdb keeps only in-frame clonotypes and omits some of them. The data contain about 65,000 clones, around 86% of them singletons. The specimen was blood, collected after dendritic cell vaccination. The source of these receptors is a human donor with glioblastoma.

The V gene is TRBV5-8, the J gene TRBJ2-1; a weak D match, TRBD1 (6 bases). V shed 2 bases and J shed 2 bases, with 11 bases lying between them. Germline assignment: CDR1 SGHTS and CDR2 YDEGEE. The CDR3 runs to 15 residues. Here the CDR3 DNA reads TGTGCCAGCAGCTTAGAACAGGGACCCTACAATGAGCAGTTCTTC. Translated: CASSLEQGPYNEQFF.

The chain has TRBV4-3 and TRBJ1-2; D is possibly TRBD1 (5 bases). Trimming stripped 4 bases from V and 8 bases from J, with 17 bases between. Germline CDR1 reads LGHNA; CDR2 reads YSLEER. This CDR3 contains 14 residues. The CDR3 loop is CASSPSLGAEGYTF. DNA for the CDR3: TGCGCCAGCAGCCCCTCGCTAGGGGCCGAAGGCTACACCTTC.

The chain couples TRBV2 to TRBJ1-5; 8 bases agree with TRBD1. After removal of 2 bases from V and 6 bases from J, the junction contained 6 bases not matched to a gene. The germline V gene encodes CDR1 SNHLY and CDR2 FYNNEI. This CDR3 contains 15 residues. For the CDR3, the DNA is TGTGCCAGCAGTGAAACGAGGACAGGGCTTCAGCCCCAGCATTTT. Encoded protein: CASSETRTGLQPQHF.

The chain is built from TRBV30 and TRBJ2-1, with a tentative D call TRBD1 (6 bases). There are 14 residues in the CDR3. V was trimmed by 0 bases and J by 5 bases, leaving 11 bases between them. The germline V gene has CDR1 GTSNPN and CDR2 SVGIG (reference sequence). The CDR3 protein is CAWSVVDSNNEQFF. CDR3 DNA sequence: TGTGCCTGGAGTGTAGTGGACAGTAACAATGAGCAGTTCTTC.

CDR3 coding DNA: TGTGCCTGGAGCCCAAACGACGGACTGGGGGAGACCCAGTACTTC. Its translation: CAWSPNDGLGETQYF. The chain uses TRBV30 and TRBJ2-5, with D maybe TRBD2 (5 bases). CDR1 GTSNPN and CDR2 SVGIG come from the germline V gene (reference sequence). V dropped 3 bases and J dropped 5 bases, with 19 bases sitting between them. There are 15 residues in the CDR3.